Sequencing of this T cell receptor beta chain was carried out in a study of blood T cell repertoires in COVID-19. Study at large: COVID-19 samples collected from the United States, Italy and Spain covered acute and convalescent phases. The analysed material was cDNA or gDNA that came from T cells, B-cell-depleted T cells, or PBMCs.

Authors' processing steps: Counts of nucleated cells, estimated from reference gene primer amplification, were obtained. This table comes from immunoSEQ multiplex PCR, and its TCRdb copy is limited to in-frame clones, with some not included. For V, J and clone size, that table is used; D and trimming come from the DNA. The sample consists of fewer than 200,000 clones, approximately 86% of them appearing once. This CDR3 region has 16 residues. V lost 5 bases to trimming and J lost 4 bases, with 18 bases between them. The germline V gene has CDR1 MNHEY and CDR2 SMNVEV (reference sequence). Sequencing was carried out using peripheral blood. The clonotype comes from a woman aged 80 or over with COVID-19, enrolled during active disease. V usage is TRBV27 and J usage is TRBJ2-1; D is possibly TRBD1 (6 bases). The CDR3 DNA reads as TGTGCCAGCAGTAGAGACGGTTGGGGGACATACAATGAGCAGTTCTTC. Translation gives CASSRDGWGTYNEQFF.